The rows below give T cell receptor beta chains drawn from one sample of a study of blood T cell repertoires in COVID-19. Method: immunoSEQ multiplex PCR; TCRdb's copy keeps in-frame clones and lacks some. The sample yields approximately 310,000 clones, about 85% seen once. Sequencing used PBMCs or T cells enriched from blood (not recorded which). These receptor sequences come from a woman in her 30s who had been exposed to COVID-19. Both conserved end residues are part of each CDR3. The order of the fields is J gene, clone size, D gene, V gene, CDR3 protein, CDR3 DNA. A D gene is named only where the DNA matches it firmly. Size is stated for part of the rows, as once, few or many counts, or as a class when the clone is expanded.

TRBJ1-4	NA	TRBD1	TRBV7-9	CASSLALQGKEKLFF	TGTGCCAGCAGCTTAGCCCTACAGGGGAAAGAAAAACTGTTTTTT
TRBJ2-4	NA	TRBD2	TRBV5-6	CASSLVASGGLGAKNIQYF	TGTGCCAGCAGCTTGGTAGCTAGCGGGGGCCTAGGAGCCAAAAACATTCAGTACTTC
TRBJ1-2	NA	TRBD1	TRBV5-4	CASSLGPGGGYGYTF	TGTGCCAGCAGCTTGGGCCCAGGGGGCGGGTATGGCTACACCTTC
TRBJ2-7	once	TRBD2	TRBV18	CASSPFGASGISYEQYF	TGTGCCAGCTCGCCCTTCGGGGCTAGCGGGATCTCCTACGAGCAGTACTTC
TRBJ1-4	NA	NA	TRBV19	CASSRAPEKLFF	TGTGCCAGTAGTAGGGCGCCGGAAAAACTGTTTTTT
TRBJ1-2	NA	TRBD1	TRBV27	CASRRVVTGDHYGYTF	TGTGCCAGCAGGCGGGTGGTTACAGGGGATCACTATGGCTACACCTTC
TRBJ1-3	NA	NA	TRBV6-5	CASIRRQVSGNTIYF	TGTGCCAGCATTAGAAGACAGGTCTCTGGAAACACCATATATTTT
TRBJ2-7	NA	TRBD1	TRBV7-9	CASSPGTGQYF	TGTGCCAGCAGCCCCGGGACAGGGCAGTACTTC
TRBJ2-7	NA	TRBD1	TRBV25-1	CASTAGQGAMNEQYF	TGTGCCAGCACCGCCGGACAGGGGGCCATGAACGAGCAGTACTTC
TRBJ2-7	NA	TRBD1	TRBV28	CASSLSPGTGSYEQYF	TGTGCCAGCAGTCTATCTCCCGGGACAGGGAGCTACGAGCAGTACTTC
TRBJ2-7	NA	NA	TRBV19	CASSAVGFYEQYF	TGTGCCAGTTCTGCTGTGGGCTTCTACGAGCAGTACTTC
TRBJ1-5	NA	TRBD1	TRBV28	CASSSRTGGNQPQHF	TGTGCCAGCAGTTCTCGGACAGGGGGCAATCAGCCCCAGCATTTT
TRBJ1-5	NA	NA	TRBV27	CASSWGEGQPQHF	TGTGCCAGCAGTTGGGGGGAAGGTCAGCCCCAGCATTTT
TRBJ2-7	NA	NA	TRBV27	CASSPPGSALLYEQYF	TGTGCCAGCAGTCCCCCAGGCAGTGCTTTATTGTACGAGCAGTACTTC
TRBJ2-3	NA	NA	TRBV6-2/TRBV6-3	CASSKTRLSDTQYF	TGTGCCAGCAGCAAAACTAGGCTTTCAGATACGCAGTATTTT